What follows is one T cell receptor (beta chain) and its context. This sample also contains other DNA sequences that code for the same CDR3. These data belong to a study of blood T cell repertoires in COVID-19. The CDR3 consists of 11 residues. The V gene's germline CDR1 is SQVTM and CDR2 ANQGSEA. V lost 4 bases to trimming and J lost 3 bases, with 6 bases between them. Method: immunoSEQ multiplex PCR; TCRdb's copy keeps in-frame clones and lacks some. The table includes about 460,000 clones, more than 85% detected once. What was sequenced was PBMCs or T cells enriched from blood (not recorded which). This receptor was obtained from a woman aged 55-69 years who had recovered from COVID-19. The V call is TRBV29-1, the J call TRBJ1-1; D is undetermined. The CDR3 region is CSVARDTEAFF. The CDR3, as DNA: TGCAGCGTTGCTCGGGACACTGAAGCTTTCTTT.